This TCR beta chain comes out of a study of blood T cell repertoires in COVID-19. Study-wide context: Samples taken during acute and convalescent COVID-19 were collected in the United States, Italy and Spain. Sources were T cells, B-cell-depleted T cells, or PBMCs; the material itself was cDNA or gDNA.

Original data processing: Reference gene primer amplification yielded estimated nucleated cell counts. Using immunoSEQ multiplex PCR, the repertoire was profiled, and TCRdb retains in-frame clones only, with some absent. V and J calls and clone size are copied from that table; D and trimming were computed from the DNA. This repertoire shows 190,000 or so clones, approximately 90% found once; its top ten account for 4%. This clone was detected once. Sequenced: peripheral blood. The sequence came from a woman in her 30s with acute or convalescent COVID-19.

The CDR3: CASRRVPNYGYTF. In DNA, the CDR3 is TGTGCCAGCCGGCGGGTACCCAACTATGGCTACACCTTC. The V call is TRBV6-5, the J call TRBJ1-2; D unresolved. V lost 8 bases, J lost 2 bases, and 12 bases lay in between. This CDR3 spans 13 amino acids. In germline, CDR1 is MNHEY, CDR2 SVGAGI.